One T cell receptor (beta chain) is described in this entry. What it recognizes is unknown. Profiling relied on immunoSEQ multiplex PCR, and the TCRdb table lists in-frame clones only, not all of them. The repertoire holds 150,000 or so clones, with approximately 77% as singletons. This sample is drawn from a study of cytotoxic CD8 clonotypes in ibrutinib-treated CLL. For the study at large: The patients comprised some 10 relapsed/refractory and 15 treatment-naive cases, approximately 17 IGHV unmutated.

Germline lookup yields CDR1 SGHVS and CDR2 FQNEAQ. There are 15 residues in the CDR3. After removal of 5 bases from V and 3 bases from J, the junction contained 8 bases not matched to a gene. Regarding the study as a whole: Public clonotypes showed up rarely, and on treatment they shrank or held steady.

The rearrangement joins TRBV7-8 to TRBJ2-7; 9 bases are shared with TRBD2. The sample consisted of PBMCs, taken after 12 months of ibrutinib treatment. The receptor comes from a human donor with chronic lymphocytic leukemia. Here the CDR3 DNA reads TGTGCCAGCAGCCAGGGGTATAGCGGGAGCTACGAGCAGTACTTC. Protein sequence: CASSQGYSGSYEQYF. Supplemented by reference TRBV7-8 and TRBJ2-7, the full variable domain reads GAGVSQSPRYKVAKRGQDVALRCDPISGHVSLFWYQQALGQGPEFLTYFQNEAQLDKSGLPSDRFFAERPEGSVSTLKIQRTQQEDSAVYLCASSQGYSGSYEQYFGPGTRLTVT.